Following are 21 T cell receptor beta chains from one sample sequenced in a study of T cell responses to AZD1222 COVID-19 vaccine (dated by TCRdb to about 2021). The time point label for this specimen denotes: baseline before first vaccination. The label giving this sample's treatment or condition can be read as: meningococcal conjugate vaccine given as trial control. Libraries were made using the immunoSEQ multiplex PCR assay. Held by TCRdb, this immuneACCESS table contains in-frame sequences only and omits some clones. Under half of the omission traces to an unresolved V gene where checked; the cause of the rest is unknown. This sample gives roughly 85,000 clones in total; 88% of them show up just once. The ten largest clones represent about 5.5% of the sample. Here the sequenced sample was peripheral blood, taken on day 0 of MenACWY control vaccination. These receptors were obtained from an adult in good health.

The chain couples TRBV5-1 to TRBJ2-5; 7 positions match TRBD1. The germline V gene has CDR1 SGHRS and CDR2 YFSETQ. This CDR3 has 15 residues. J lost 4 bases, V lost 1 base, and 7 bases had no gene match. CDR3 bases: TGCGCCAGCAGCTTGTTTACAGGGGTGGGAGAGACCCAGTACTTC. Amino acids: CASSLFTGVGETQYF.

A few counts support this clone. The sample carries other DNA sequences with the same CDR3. The gene calls are TRBV27 and TRBJ1-2; D might be TRBD1 (6 bases). Germline lookup yields CDR1 MNHEY and CDR2 SMNVEV (reference sequence). V dropped 2 bases and J dropped 2 bases, with 6 bases sitting between them. CDR3 length: 13 residues. The CDR3 bases are TGTGCCAGCAGTTTAGGGACAAACTATGGCTACACCTTC. Residues: CASSLGTNYGYTF.

This clone was observed a single time. The chain links TRBV11-3 to TRBJ1-1, with TRBD1 as a possible D gene (6 bases). Germline V gene sequence: CDR1 SGHNT, CDR2 YENEEA. Trimming shortened V by 8 bases and J by 2 bases, and 15 bases separated the two germline ends. The CDR3 is 14 residues long. In DNA form, the CDR3 reads TGTGCCAGCCGATACAGGGAAAGAAACACTGAAGCTTTCTTT. Protein: CASRYRERNTEAFF.

V and J are TRBV29-1 and TRBJ2-1, with TRBD2 as a possible D gene (6 bases). The V gene lost 6 bases and the J gene lost 8 bases, with 8 bases spanning the gap. This CDR3 has 10 amino acids. The germline V gene has CDR1 SQVTM and CDR2 ANQGSEA. CDR3: CSVEGYEQFF. CDR3 coding DNA: TGCAGCGTGGAGGGTTATGAGCAGTTCTTC.

This chain links TRBV30 with TRBJ1-1, with D hard to call. The CDR3 has 11 residues. Germline-derived CDR1 and CDR2 are GTSNPN and SVGIG (reference sequence). Trimming shortened V by 0 bases and J by 5 bases, and 4 bases separated the two germline ends. The CDR3 sequence is CAWSVVTEAFF. The CDR3 nucleotides are TGTGCCTGGAGTGTCGTGACTGAAGCTTTCTTT. The full variable domain, its missing parts supplied by reference TRBV30 and TRBJ1-1, is SQTIHQWPATLVQPVGSPLSLECTVEGTSNPNLYWYRQAAGRGLQLLFYSVGIGQISSEVPQNLSASRPQDRQFILSSKKLLLSDSGFYLCAWSVVTEAFFGQGTRLTVV.

The gene calls are TRBV9 and TRBJ1-2; D call uncertain. The CDR3 sequence is 14 residues long. V gave up 4 bases and J gave up 4 bases, with 14 bases separating them. The V gene's germline CDR1 is SGDLS and CDR2 YYNGEE. The CDR3 coding sequence is TGTGCCAGCAGCACCCCGGACTCCCCCTATGGCTACACCTTC. Protein product: CASSTPDSPYGYTF.

This sequence joins TRBV5-1 and TRBJ1-6, with 7 bases fitting TRBD1. The CDR3 has 16 residues. After removal of 0 bases from V and 5 bases from J, the junction contained 5 bases not matched to a gene. Germline V gene data show CDR1 as SGHRS and CDR2 as YFSETQ. CDR3 DNA: TGCGCCAGCAGCTTGGGCGGGACAGACAATAATTCACCCCTCCACTTT. Its translation: CASSLGGTDNNSPLHF.

The chain recombines TRBV2 with TRBJ2-7; D possibly uses TRBD1 or TRBD2 (6 bases each). This CDR3 region has 15 residues. Trimming shortened V by 5 bases and J by 3 bases, and 17 bases separated the two germline ends. Germline CDR1 and CDR2: SNHLY and FYNNEI. The CDR3 protein is CASSPDLRGDYEQYF. DNA of the CDR3: TGTGCCAGCAGTCCCGACTTGAGGGGGGACTACGAGCAGTACTTC.

V and J are TRBV6-5 and TRBJ2-2; D remains unclear. CDR1 and CDR2 from the germline V gene are MNHEY and SVGAGI. The CDR3 length is 14 residues. The germline V and J ends were trimmed by 2 bases and 4 bases, with 8 bases remaining between them. The CDR3 is CASSYITSTGELFF. The CDR3 DNA reads as TGTGCCAGCAGTTACATCACCTCCACCGGGGAGCTGTTTTTT.

The sample holds one count of this clone. DNA of the CDR3: TGTGCCAGCAGTCCCTCGACAGGGGGCGTCTACGAGCAGTACTTC. This codes for CASSPSTGGVYEQYF. The J gene is TRBJ2-7, the V gene TRBV6-2 or TRBV6-3; 10 bases map to TRBD1. With 5 bases clipped from V and 3 bases from J, the junction kept 7 bases outside the gene matches. The germline V gene has CDR1 MNHEY and CDR2 SVGEGT. The CDR3 sequence is 15 residues long.

The chain carries TRBV7-2 and TRBJ2-3; D is ambiguous. Trimming shortened V by 4 bases and J by 2 bases, and 13 bases separated the two germline ends. The CDR3 runs to 15 residues. Germline loops: CDR1 SGHTA, CDR2 FQGNSA. Here the CDR3 DNA reads TGTGCCAGCAGCTCCGAGGTGGCGTACACAGATACGCAGTATTTT. It yields the protein CASSSEVAYTDTQYF.

This sequence joins TRBV7-8 and TRBJ2-1, with 11 bases lining up with TRBD2. V shed 4 bases, J shed 0 bases, and the junction held 14 bases outside the gene matches. Germline loops: CDR1 SGHVS, CDR2 FQNEAQ. This CDR3 is 20 amino acids long. CDR3 DNA: TGTGCCAGCAGCTCCGTAGGGGGACTAGCGGCCCCAAGCTCCTACAATGAGCAGTTCTTC. Protein sequence: CASSSVGGLAAPSSYNEQFF. Together with reference TRBV7-8 and TRBJ2-1, the CDR3 gives the full variable domain: GAGVSQSPRYKVAKRGQDVALRCDPISGHVSLFWYQQALGQGPEFLTYFQNEAQLDKSGLPSDRFFAERPEGSVSTLKIQRTQQEDSAVYLCASSSVGGLAAPSSYNEQFFGPGTRLTVL.

The chain employs TRBV7-6 and TRBJ1-1, with 12 bases identical to TRBD1. The V gene end was trimmed by 1 base and the J gene end by 1 base; junction bases not matched to a gene: 1. Germline CDR1 is SGHVS and CDR2 is FNYEAQ. The CDR3 covers 16 residues. The CDR3 DNA is TGTGCCAGCAGCTTAGGGGACAGGGGGCAGAACACTGAAGCTTTCTTT. It is translated as CASSLGDRGQNTEAFF.

The chain combines TRBV7-2 with TRBJ2-4, with 8 bases matching TRBD1. The V gene end was trimmed by 4 bases and the J gene end by 9 bases; junction bases not matched to a gene: 8. The germline V gene has CDR1 SGHTA and CDR2 FQGNSA. The CDR3 spans 14 residues. The CDR3 DNA follows: TGTGCCAGCAGCTCCATGACAGGGGCCGGCATTCAGTACTTC. It translates to CASSSMTGAGIQYF.

The chain combines TRBV18 with TRBJ1-1; no clear D gene. V lost 0 bases, J lost 1 base, and 21 bases lay in between. Germline V gene data show CDR1 as KGHSH and CDR2 as LQKENI. The CDR3 is 19 amino acids. The chain's CDR3 is CASSPPARVTQPKNTEAFF. The CDR3 bases are TGTGCCAGCTCACCACCGGCCCGGGTCACGCAACCTAAGAACACTGAAGCTTTCTTT.

V usage is TRBV7-9 and J usage is TRBJ2-3; 7 bases are shared with TRBD1. The CDR3 extends over 13 amino acids. Germline CDR1 and CDR2: SEHNR and FQNEAQ (reference sequence). The V segment lost 8 bases and the J segment 5 bases; nucleotides outside the gene matches: 7. The CDR3 coding sequence is TGTGCCAGCGCAGACAGGGACCAAGATACGCAGTATTTT. This encodes CASADRDQDTQYF.

V and J are TRBV6-1 and TRBJ2-5; TRBD2 agrees at 10 bases. J gave up 1 base and V 3 bases, and 8 bases lay outside the gene matches. There are 17 residues in the CDR3. Germline V gene sequence: CDR1 MNHNS, CDR2 SASEGT. The CDR3 bases are TGTGCCAGCAGTGATACCCTTAGCGGGGGGCCCCAAGAGACCCAGTACTTC. As protein: CASSDTLSGGPQETQYF.

The chain recombines TRBV5-1 with TRBJ1-2; D gene uncertain. Germline V gives CDR1 SGHRS, CDR2 YFSETQ. The CDR3 has 15 residues. V was pared by 6 bases and J by 2 bases, with 17 bases between. The CDR3, as DNA: TGCGCCAGCAAAGTGGCCCGACAAGCCAACTATGGCTACACCTTC. Amino acids: CASKVARQANYGYTF.

The genes are TRBV28 and TRBJ1-4; a weak D match, TRBD1 (6 bases). Per the germline V gene, CDR1 is MDHEN and CDR2 is SYDVKM. The CDR3 totals 12 residues. With 8 bases removed from V and 7 bases from J, the gap between germline ends came to 11 bases. CDR3 region: CASQGWAEKLFF. The DNA of the CDR3 is TGTGCCAGCCAGGGGTGGGCTGAAAAACTGTTTTTT. Full variable domain (remainder filled in from reference TRBV28 and TRBJ1-4): DVKVTQSSRYLVKRTGEKVFLECVQDMDHENMFWYRQDPGLGLRLIYFSYDVKMKEKGDIPEGYSVSREKKERFSLILESASTNQTSMYLCASQGWAEKLFFGSGTQLSVL.

The rearrangement links TRBV5-1 to TRBJ1-1; D gene ambiguous. With 0 bases removed from V and 1 base from J, the gap between germline ends came to 10 bases. Germline V gene lookup returns CDR1 SGHRS and CDR2 YFSETQ. The CDR3 runs to 15 residues. This CDR3 is CASSLAPGSNTEAFF. For the CDR3, the DNA is TGCGCCAGCAGCTTGGCTCCGGGGTCGAACACTGAAGCTTTCTTT. Combining the CDR3 with reference TRBV5-1 and TRBJ1-1 gives the whole variable domain KAGVTQTPRYLIKTRGQQVTLSCSPISGHRSVSWYQQTPGQGLQFLFEYFSETQRNKGNFPGRFSGRQFSNSRSEMNVSTLELGDSALYLCASSLAPGSNTEAFFGQGTRLTVV.

The rearrangement uses TRBV29-1 and TRBJ2-7; 7 nucleotides align to TRBD1. Germline CDR1 is SQVTM and CDR2 is ANQGSEA. The CDR3 runs to 13 residues. Trimming took 6 bases from V and 5 from J; bases not matched to a gene: 10. The CDR3 coding sequence is TGCAGCGTCGTGAGACAGGGCGGCGACGAGCAGTACTTC. It yields the protein CSVVRQGGDEQYF.